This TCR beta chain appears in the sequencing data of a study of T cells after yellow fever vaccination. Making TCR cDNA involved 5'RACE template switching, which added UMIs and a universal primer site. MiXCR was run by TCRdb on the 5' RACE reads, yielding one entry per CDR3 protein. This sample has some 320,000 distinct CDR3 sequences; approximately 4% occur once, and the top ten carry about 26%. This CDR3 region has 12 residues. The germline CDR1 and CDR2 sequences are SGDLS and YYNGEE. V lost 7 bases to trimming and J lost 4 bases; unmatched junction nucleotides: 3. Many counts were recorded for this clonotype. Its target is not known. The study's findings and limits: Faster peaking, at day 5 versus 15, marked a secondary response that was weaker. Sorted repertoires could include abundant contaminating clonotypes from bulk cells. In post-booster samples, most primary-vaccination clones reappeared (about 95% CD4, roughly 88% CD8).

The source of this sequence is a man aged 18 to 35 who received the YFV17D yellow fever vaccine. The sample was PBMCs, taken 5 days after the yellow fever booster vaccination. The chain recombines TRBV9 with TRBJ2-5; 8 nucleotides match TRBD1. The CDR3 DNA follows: TGTGCCAGCTCCGACAGGGGAGAGACCCAGTACTTC. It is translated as CASSDRGETQYF.